This T cell receptor (beta chain) was documented in a study of T cells in Graves' hyperthyroidism and ophthalmopathy. Study-wide context: Before treatment of any kind, peripheral blood was taken at initial diagnosis.

Graves' hyperthyroidism qualified as stable when ophthalmopathy did not progress within 18 months. Uncontrolled infections, other autoimmune diseases, pregnancy or lactation led to exclusion of patients. Regions amplified from RNA transcripts were the TCR beta CDR3 regions. The HTBI set primed first-round TCR CDR3 RT-PCR. TCRdb reprocessed the multiplex PCR reads with MiXCR, giving one entry per CDR3 protein. The sample contains roughly 400,000 distinct CDR3 sequences, around a quarter of which appear only once. V shed 3 bases, J shed 3 bases, and the junction held 5 bases outside the gene matches. The CDR3 is 14 residues long. CDR1 and CDR2 from the germline V gene are DFQATT and SNEGSKA (reference sequence).

The chain is built from TRBV20-1 and TRBJ2-7, with 10 nucleotides matching TRBD2. The source of this sequence is a man aged 50-59 years with Graves' hyperthyroidism. Specimen: blood. The CDR3 reads CSASKPSGSYEQYF. CDR3 in DNA: TGCAGTGCTAGCAAGCCTAGCGGGAGCTACGAGCAGTACTTC.